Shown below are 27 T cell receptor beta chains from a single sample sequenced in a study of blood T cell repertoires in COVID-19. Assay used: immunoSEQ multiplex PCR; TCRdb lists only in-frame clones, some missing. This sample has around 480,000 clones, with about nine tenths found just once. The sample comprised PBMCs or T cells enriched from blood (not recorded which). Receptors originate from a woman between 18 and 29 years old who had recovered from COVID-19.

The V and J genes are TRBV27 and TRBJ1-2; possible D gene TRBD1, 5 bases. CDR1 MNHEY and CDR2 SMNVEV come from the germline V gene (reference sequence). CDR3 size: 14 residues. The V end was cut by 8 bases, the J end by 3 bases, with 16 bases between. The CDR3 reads CASHPSGGDYGYTF. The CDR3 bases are TGTGCCAGCCACCCTTCGGGGGGGGACTATGGCTACACCTTC.

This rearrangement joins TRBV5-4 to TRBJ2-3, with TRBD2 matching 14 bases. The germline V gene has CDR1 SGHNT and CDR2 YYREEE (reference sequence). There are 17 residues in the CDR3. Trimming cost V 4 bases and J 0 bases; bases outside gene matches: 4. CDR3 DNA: TGTGCCAGCAGCCTGGGACTAGCGGGGGTAAGCACAGATACGCAGTATTTT. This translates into CASSLGLAGVSTDTQYF. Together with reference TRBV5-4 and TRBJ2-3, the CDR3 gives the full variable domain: ETGVTQSPTHLIKTRGQQVTLRCSSQSGHNTVSWYQQALGQGPQFIFQYYREEENGRGNFPPRFSGLQFPNYSSELNVNALELDDSALYLCASSLGLAGVSTDTQYFGPGTRLTVL.

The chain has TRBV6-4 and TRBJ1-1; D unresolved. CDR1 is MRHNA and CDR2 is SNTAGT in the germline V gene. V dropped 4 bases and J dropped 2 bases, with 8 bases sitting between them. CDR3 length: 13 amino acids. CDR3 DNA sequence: TGTGCCAGCAGTGTACAGACAAACACTGAAGCTTTCTTT. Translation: CASSVQTNTEAFF.

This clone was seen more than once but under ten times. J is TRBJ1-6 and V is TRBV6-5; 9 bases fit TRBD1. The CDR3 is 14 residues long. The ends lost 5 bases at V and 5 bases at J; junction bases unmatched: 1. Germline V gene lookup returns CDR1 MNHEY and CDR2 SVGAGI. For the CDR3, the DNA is TGTGCCAGCAGTACAGGGGGCGATAATTCACCCCTCCACTTT. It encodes CASSTGGDNSPLHF.

The CDR3: CASSPGWNGYTF. The CDR3 nucleotides are TGTGCCAGCAGCCCCGGGTGGAATGGCTACACCTTC. The chain is built from TRBV6-5 and TRBJ1-2; D remains ambiguous. The V end was cut by 6 bases, the J end by 6 bases, with 11 bases between. Germline loops: CDR1 MNHEY, CDR2 SVGAGI. This CDR3 is 12 amino acids long.

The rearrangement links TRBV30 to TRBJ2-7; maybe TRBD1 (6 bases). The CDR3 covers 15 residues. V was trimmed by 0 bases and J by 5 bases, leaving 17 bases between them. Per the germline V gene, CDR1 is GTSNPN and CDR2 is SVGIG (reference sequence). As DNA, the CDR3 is TGTGCCTGGAGTGTACGTAGGTCAGGGGCGGACGAGCAGTACTTC. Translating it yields CAWSVRRSGADEQYF.

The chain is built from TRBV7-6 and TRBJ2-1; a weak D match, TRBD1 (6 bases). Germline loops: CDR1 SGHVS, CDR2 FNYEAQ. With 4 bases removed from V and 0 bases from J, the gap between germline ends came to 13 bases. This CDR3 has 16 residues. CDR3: CASSSYGQTSYNEQFF. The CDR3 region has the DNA TGTGCCAGCAGCTCGTATGGACAGACCTCCTACAATGAGCAGTTCTTC.

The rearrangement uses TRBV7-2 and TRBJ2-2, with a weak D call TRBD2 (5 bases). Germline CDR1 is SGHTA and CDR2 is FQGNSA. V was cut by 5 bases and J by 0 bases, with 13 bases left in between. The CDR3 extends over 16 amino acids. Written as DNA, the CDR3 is TGTGCCAGCAGCATGGGGAGACTCTCGAACACCGGGGAGCTGTTTTTT. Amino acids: CASSMGRLSNTGELFF.

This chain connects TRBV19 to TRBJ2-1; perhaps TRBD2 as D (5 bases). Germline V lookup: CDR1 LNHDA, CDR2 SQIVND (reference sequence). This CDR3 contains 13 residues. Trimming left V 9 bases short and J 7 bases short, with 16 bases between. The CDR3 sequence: CASPGTRWNEQFF. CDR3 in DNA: TGTGCCAGCCCGGGAACTCGTTGGAATGAGCAGTTCTTC.

The DNA of the CDR3 is TGTGCTTCGGGGAACACCGGGGAGCTGTTTTTT. Protein sequence: CASGNTGELFF. The rearrangement links TRBV3-1 (or the pseudogene TRBV3-2) to TRBJ2-2, with unresolved D. CDR1 is LGHDT and CDR2 is YNNKEL in the germline V gene (reference sequence). CDR3 length equals 11 residues.

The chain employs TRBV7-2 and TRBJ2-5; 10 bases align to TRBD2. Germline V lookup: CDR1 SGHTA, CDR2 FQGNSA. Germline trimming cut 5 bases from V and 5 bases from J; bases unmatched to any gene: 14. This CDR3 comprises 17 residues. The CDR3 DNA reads TGTGCCAGCAGCCGCCAGAGCGGGGGGGCCGCGTCGGAGACCCAGTACTTC. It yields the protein CASSRQSGGAASETQYF.

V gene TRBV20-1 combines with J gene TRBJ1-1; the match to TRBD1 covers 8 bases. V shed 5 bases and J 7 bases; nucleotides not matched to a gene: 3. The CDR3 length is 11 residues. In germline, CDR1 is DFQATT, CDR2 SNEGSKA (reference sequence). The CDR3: CSARTGREAFF. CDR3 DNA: TGCAGTGCTCGGACAGGGCGTGAAGCTTTCTTT.

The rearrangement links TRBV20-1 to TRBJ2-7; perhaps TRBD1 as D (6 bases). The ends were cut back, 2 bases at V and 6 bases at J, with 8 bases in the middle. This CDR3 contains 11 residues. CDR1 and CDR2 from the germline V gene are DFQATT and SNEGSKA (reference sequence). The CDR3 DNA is TGCAGTGCTAGATGGGGGCCCGAGCAGTACTTC. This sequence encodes CSARWGPEQYF.

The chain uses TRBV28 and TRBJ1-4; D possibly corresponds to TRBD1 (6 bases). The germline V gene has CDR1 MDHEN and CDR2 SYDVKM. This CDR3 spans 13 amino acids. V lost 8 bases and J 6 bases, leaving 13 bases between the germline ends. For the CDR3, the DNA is TGTGCCAGCGGGTTGAAGGGGGATGAAAAACTGTTTTTT. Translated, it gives CASGLKGDEKLFF.

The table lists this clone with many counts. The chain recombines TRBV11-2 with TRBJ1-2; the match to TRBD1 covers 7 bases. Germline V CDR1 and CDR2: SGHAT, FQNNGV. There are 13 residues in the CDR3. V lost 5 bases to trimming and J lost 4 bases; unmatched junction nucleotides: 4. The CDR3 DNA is TGTGCCAGCAGCCCGACAGGGTTCTATGGCTACACCTTC. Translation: CASSPTGFYGYTF.

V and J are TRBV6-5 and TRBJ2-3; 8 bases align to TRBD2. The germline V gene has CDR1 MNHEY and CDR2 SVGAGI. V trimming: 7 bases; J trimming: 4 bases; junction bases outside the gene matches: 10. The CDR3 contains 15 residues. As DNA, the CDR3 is TGTGCCAGCACGGCGGGACTAGAAGACGCAGATACGCAGTATTTT. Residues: CASTAGLEDADTQYF.

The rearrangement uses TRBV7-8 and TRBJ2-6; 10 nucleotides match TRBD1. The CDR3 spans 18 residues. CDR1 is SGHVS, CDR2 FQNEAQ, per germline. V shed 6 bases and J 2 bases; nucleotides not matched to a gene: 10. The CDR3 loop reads CASRHNRDRGTGANVLTF. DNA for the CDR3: TGTGCCAGCAGACATAACCGGGACAGGGGAACTGGGGCCAACGTCCTGACTTTC.

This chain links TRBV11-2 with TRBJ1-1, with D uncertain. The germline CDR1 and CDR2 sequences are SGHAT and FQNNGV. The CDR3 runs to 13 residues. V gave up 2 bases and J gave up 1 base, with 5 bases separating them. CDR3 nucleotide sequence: TGTGCCAGCAGCTTAAACTGGAACACTGAAGCTTTCTTT. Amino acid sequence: CASSLNWNTEAFF.

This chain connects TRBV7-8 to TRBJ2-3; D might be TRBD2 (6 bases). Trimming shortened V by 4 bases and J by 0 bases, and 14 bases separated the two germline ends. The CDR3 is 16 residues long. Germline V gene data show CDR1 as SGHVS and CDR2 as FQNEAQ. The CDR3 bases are TGTGCCAGCAGCTCCTGGCGGCGGGGTAGCACAGATACGCAGTATTTT. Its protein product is CASSSWRRGSTDTQYF.

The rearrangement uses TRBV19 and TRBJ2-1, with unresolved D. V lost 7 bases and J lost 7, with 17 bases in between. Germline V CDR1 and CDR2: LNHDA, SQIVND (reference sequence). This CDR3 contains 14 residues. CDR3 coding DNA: TGTGCCAGTAAACGCGGCTCCTTCGGGAATGAGCAGTTCTTC. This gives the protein CASKRGSFGNEQFF.

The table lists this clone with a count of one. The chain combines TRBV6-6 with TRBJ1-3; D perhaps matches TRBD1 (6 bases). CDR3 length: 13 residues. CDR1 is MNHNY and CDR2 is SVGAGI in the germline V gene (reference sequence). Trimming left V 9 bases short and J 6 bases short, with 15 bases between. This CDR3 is CASEKDRVNTIYF. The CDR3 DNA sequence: TGTGCCAGTGAAAAGGACAGAGTAAACACCATATATTTT.

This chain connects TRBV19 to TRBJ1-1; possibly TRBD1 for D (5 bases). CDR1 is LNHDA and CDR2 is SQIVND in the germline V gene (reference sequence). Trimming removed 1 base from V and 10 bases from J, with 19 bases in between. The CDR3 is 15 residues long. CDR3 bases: TGTGCCAGTAGTATAGGGAGAGGCAGGCAGGGCGCAGCTTTCTTT. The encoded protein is CASSIGRGRQGAAFF. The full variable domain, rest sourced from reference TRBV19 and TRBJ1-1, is DGGITQSPKYLFRKEGQNVTLSCEQNLNHDAMYWYRQDPGQGLRLIYYSQIVNDFQKGDIAEGYSVSREKKESFPLTVTSAQKNPTAFYLCASSIGRGRQGAAFFGQGTRLTVV.

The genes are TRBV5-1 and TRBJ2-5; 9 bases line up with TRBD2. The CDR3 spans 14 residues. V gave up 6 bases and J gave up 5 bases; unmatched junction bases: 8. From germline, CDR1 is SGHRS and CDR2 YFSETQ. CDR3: CASTLRGGEETQYF. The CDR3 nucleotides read TGCGCCAGCACCCTGCGGGGGGGGGAGGAGACCCAGTACTTC.

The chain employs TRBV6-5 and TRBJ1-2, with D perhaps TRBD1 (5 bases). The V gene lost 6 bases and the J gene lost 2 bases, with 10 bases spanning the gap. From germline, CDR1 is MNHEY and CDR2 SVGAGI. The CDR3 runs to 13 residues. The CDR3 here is CASRIDRNYGYTF. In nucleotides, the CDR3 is TGTGCCAGCAGGATAGACAGAAACTATGGCTACACCTTC.

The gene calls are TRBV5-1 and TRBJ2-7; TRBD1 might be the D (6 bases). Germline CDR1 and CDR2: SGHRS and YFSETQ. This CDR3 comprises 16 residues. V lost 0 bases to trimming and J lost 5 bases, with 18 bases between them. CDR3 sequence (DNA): TGCGCCAGCAGCTTGGGTGGGGGCGCTCGGAGCGACGAGCAGTACTTC. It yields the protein CASSLGGGARSDEQYF. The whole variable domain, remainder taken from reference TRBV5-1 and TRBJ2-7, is KAGVTQTPRYLIKTRGQQVTLSCSPISGHRSVSWYQQTPGQGLQFLFEYFSETQRNKGNFPGRFSGRQFSNSRSEMNVSTLELGDSALYLCASSLGGGARSDEQYFGPGTRLTVT.

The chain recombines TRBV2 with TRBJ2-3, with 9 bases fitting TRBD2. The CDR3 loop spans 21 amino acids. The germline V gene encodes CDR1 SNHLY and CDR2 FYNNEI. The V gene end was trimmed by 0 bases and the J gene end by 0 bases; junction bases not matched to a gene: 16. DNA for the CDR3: TGTGCCAGCAGTGAAGCTATCGGGGGAGCGGGGGGCACACTGAGCACAGATACGCAGTATTTT. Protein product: CASSEAIGGAGGTLSTDTQYF.

CDR3 amino acids: CASSDWDRYNEQFF. In DNA, the CDR3 is TGTGCCAGCAGTGATTGGGACAGATACAATGAGCAGTTCTTC. J is TRBJ2-1 and V is TRBV2, with 7 bases aligning to TRBD1. With V trimmed by 3 bases and J by 4 bases, 3 bases remained unmatched. CDR1 SNHLY and CDR2 FYNNEI come from the germline V gene. The CDR3 loop spans 14 amino acids.